This is a list of T cell receptor beta chains from one sample in a study of blood T cell repertoires in COVID-19. Here immunoSEQ multiplex PCR was the method, and the copy in TCRdb shows in-frame clones only, minus some. Seen here are some 260,000 clones, 88% observed once, and the top ten hold 2% to 2.5%. The sequencing sample was made of peripheral blood. These receptors were obtained from a woman aged 40-49 years who had recovered from COVID-19. Both conserved end residues are part of each CDR3. Fields, in order: J gene, D gene, V gene, clone size, CDR3 protein, CDR3 DNA. D genes are given only for firm matches. Rows give clone size only sometimes, using once, few, many, or a class for an expanded clone.

>TRBJ2-5|TRBD1|TRBV11-2|few
CASSSTGMETQYF
TGTGCCAGCAGCTCGACAGGGATGGAGACCCAGTACTTC
>TRBJ1-2|.|TRBV6-6|.
CASSYAYNYGYTF
TGTGCCAGCAGTTACGCGTATAACTATGGCTACACCTTC
>TRBJ1-2|TRBD1|TRBV7-2|.
CASSLNRGNYGYTF
TGTGCCAGCAGCTTAAACAGGGGTAACTATGGCTACACCTTC
>TRBJ2-7|TRBD2|TRBV2|.
CASSDRTSRTYEQYF
TGTGCCAGCAGTGACCGGACTAGCCGTACCTACGAGCAGTACTTC
>TRBJ1-2|.|TRBV6-5|.
CASSYSTGYGYTF
TGTGCCAGCAGTTACTCCACAGGGTATGGCTACACCTTC
>TRBJ1-1|TRBD1|TRBV5-4|.
CASSLVGQGTPRAFF
TGTGCCAGCAGCTTGGTAGGACAGGGTACTCCCCGGGCTTTCTTT
>TRBJ1-6|.|TRBV27|.
CASSSGGGGYYNSPLHF
TGTGCCAGCAGTTCTGGGGGCGGGGGTTACTATAATTCACCCCTCCACTTT
>TRBJ2-7|.|TRBV30|.
CAWSPTGWTYEQYF
TGTGCCTGGAGTCCTACAGGTTGGACCTACGAGCAGTACTTC
>TRBJ2-3|.|TRBV4-1|.
CASSQVAGSGTDTQYF
TGCGCCAGCAGCCAAGTCGCCGGGAGCGGCACAGATACGCAGTATTTT
>TRBJ1-2|.|TRBV28|.
CASKEGGDYGYTF
TGTGCCAGCAAAGAGGGGGGGGACTATGGCTACACCTTC
>TRBJ2-7|TRBD1|TRBV18|.
CASSTSGTGLYEQYF
TGTGCCAGCTCAACCTCCGGGACAGGGTTGTACGAGCAGTACTTC
>TRBJ1-6|TRBD1|TRBV2|.
CASSEKGTGLGWNSPLHF
TGTGCCAGCAGTGAAAAGGGGACAGGGTTGGGGTGGAATTCACCCCTCCACTTT
>TRBJ1-5|.|TRBV4-2|.
CASSQTELDQPQHF
TGTGCCAGCAGCCAAACAGAGCTGGATCAGCCCCAGCATTTT
>TRBJ2-5|TRBD1|TRBV28|.
CASSPSTGGLETQYF
TGTGCCAGCAGTCCATCGACAGGGGGCTTGGAGACCCAGTACTTC
>TRBJ1-5|.|TRBV4-2|few
CASSQDPGGVGNQPQHF
TGTGCCAGCAGCCAAGACCCAGGAGGTGTGGGGAATCAGCCCCAGCATTTT
>TRBJ2-1|TRBD2|TRBV7-2|.
CASSLTLAGGANNEQFF
TGTGCCAGCAGCTTAACCCTAGCGGGGGGGGCGAACAATGAGCAGTTCTTC
>TRBJ2-7|TRBD2|TRBV7-2|.
CASSLGGPSSGRAREQYF
TGTGCCAGCAGCTTAGGGGGCCCCAGTAGCGGGAGGGCGCGTGAGCAGTACTTC
>TRBJ2-5|.|TRBV7-2|once
CASSLVGPGLKETQYF
TGTGCCAGCAGCTTAGTGGGACCGGGACTGAAAGAGACCCAGTACTTC
>TRBJ2-7|.|TRBV7-3|.
CASSFSGDGAYEQYF
TGTGCCAGCAGCTTTAGCGGAGATGGCGCCTACGAGCAGTACTTC
>TRBJ2-7|.|TRBV11-2|.
CASSLKSFYEQYF
TGTGCCAGCAGCTTAAAAAGCTTCTACGAGCAGTACTTC
>TRBJ1-4|TRBD1|TRBV19|few
CASSSRTGGHEKLFF
TGTGCCAGTAGTTCCAGGACAGGGGGCCATGAAAAACTGTTTTTT
>TRBJ1-2|TRBD1|TRBV28|.
CASSLGTVYGYTF
TGTGCCAGCAGTTTAGGGACAGTGTATGGCTACACCTTC
>TRBJ1-5|.|TRBV2|.
CASSDQGIYNQPQHF
TGTGCCAGCAGTGACCAGGGGATTTACAATCAGCCCCAGCATTTT
>TRBJ2-2|TRBD1|TRBV2|.
CASRGQLPGELFF
TGTGCCAGCAGGGGACAGTTACCCGGGGAGCTGTTTTTT
>TRBJ1-2|TRBD1|TRBV3-1/TRBV3-2|.
CASSQADRGRGYTF
TGTGCCAGCAGCCAAGCGGACAGGGGTAGGGGCTACACCTTC
>TRBJ2-7|TRBD2|TRBV11-2|few
CASSELSGSLSEQYF
TGTGCCAGCAGCGAACTTAGCGGGAGCTTATCCGAGCAGTACTTC
>TRBJ2-1|TRBD2|TRBV4-1|.
CASSQRLAGGYNEQFF
TGCGCCAGCAGCCAACGGCTAGCGGGGGGTTACAATGAGCAGTTCTTC
>TRBJ2-1|TRBD2|TRBV5-6|.
CASSLGLAGVDDEQFF
TGTGCCAGCAGCTTAGGCCTAGCGGGAGTTGACGATGAGCAGTTCTTC
>TRBJ2-7|TRBD2|TRBV10-3|.
CAISSGLAAREQYF
TGTGCCATCAGTTCGGGACTAGCGGCTCGCGAGCAGTACTTC
>TRBJ1-5|TRBD1|TRBV19|.
CASSIEGAYQPQHF
TGTGCCAGTAGTATTGAGGGGGCATATCAGCCCCAGCATTTT
>TRBJ2-7|.|TRBV28|.
CASSSTYGQYF
TGTGCCAGCAGTTCGACTTATGGGCAGTACTTC
>TRBJ1-3|.|TRBV7-3|.
CASSLTGGSGNTIYF
TGTGCCAGCAGCTTAACGGGGGGTTCTGGAAACACCATATATTTT
>TRBJ2-2|TRBD2|TRBV5-6|.
CARSRGVAGGYTGELFF
TGTGCCCGCAGCAGGGGAGTAGCGGGGGGGTACACCGGGGAGCTGTTTTTT
>TRBJ2-7|TRBD1|TRBV28|.
CASSPYRGATYEQYF
TGTGCCAGCAGCCCCTACAGGGGCGCCACCTACGAGCAGTACTTC
>TRBJ1-1|.|TRBV4-3|.
CASSQRTPNTEAFF
TGCGCCAGCAGCCAGAGGACACCAAACACTGAAGCTTTCTTT
>TRBJ1-2|TRBD1|TRBV10-3|.
CAIKGQGPYGYTF
TGTGCCATCAAGGGACAGGGTCCCTATGGCTACACCTTC
>TRBJ2-3|.|TRBV6-2/TRBV6-3|.
CASSYSSRLITDTQYF
TGTGCCAGCAGTTACTCGTCCAGACTGATCACAGATACGCAGTATTTT
>TRBJ1-5|.|TRBV18|.
CASSPDDSQPQHF
TGTGCCAGCTCACCCGATGACAGCCAGCCCCAGCATTTT
>TRBJ2-5|TRBD2|TRBV9|many
CASSVGTSGGQETQYF
TGTGCCAGCAGCGTAGGGACTAGCGGGGGCCAAGAGACCCAGTACTTC
>TRBJ1-6|TRBD1|TRBV3-1/TRBV3-2|.
CASSQKTGQVSPLHF
TGTGCCAGCAGCCAAAAAACGGGACAGGTGTCACCCCTCCACTTT
>TRBJ2-6|.|TRBV7-2|.
CASSLTLGALAF
TGTGCCAGCAGCTTAACTTTGGGGGCTCTGGCTTTC
>TRBJ2-1|TRBD2|TRBV11-3|.
CASNAGGPNSYNEQFF
TGTGCCAGCAACGCGGGAGGACCTAACTCCTACAATGAGCAGTTCTTC
>TRBJ2-7|TRBD1|TRBV7-2|.
CASSFGQGYHEQYF
TGTGCCAGCAGCTTTGGACAGGGTTACCACGAGCAGTACTTC
>TRBJ1-2|TRBD1|TRBV10-2|.
CASGGTGPSYGYTF
TGCGCCAGTGGGGGGACAGGGCCAAGCTATGGCTACACCTTC
>TRBJ2-3|TRBD2|TRBV30|.
CAWSVRLAGSDTQYF
TGTGCCTGGAGTGTACGACTAGCGGGATCAGATACGCAGTATTTT
>TRBJ1-4|TRBD1|TRBV28|once
CASSRQGSFSNEKLFF
TGTGCCAGCAGCCGACAGGGTTCTTTTAGTAATGAAAAACTGTTTTTT
>TRBJ2-7|TRBD1|TRBV19|few
CASSNAQGQQQYF
TGTGCCAGTAGTAACGCCCAGGGACAGCAGCAGTACTTC
>TRBJ2-1|TRBD1|TRBV6-2/TRBV6-3|.
CASSPRDRANNEQFF
TGTGCCAGCAGCCCCCGGGACAGGGCGAACAATGAGCAGTTCTTC